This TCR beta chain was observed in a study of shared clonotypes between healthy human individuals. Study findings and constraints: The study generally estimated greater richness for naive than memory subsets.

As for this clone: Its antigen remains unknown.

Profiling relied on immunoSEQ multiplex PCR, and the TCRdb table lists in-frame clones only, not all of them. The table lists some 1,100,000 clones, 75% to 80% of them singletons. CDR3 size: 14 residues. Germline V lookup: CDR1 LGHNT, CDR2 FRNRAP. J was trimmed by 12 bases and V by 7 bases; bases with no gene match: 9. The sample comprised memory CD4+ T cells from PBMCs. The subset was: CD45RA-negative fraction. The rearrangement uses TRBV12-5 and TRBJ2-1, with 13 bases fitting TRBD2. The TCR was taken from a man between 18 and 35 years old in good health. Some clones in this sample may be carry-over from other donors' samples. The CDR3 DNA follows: TGTGCTAGTGCCACAACTAGCGGGAGGGCCGGGCAGTTCTTC. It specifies CASATTSGRAGQFF.